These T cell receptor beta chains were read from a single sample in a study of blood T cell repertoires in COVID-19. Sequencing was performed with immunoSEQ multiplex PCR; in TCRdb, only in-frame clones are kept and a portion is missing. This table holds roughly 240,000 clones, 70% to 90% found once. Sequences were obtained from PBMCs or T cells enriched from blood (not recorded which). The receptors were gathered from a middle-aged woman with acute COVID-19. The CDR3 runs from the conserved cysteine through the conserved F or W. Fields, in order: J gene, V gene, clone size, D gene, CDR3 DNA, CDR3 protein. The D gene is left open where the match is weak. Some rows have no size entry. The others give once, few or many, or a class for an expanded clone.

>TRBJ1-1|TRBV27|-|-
TGTGCCAGCTTTCATCGGTCCCCGGAGACTGAAGCTTTCTTT
CASFHRSPETEAFF
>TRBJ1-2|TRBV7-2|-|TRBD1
TGTGCCAGCAGCTTGAAGGGGGCGCTAGGCTACACCTTC
CASSLKGALGYTF
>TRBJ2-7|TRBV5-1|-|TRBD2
TGCGCCAGCAGCTTAGGACTAGCGGTCTCCTACGAGCAGTACTTC
CASSLGLAVSYEQYF
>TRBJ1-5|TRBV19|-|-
TGTGCCAGTAGTATCGAGACAGGTGAGCCCCAGCATTTT
CASSIETGEPQHF
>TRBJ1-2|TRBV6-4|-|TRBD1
TGTGCCAGCAGTGACTCGAGAACAGGGGAAATTTATAGCGGCTACACCTTC
CASSDSRTGEIYSGYTF
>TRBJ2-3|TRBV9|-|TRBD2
TGTGCCAGCAGCGTAGAGGCGGGGGGAAAAGATACGCAGTATTTT
CASSVEAGGKDTQYF
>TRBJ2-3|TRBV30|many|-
TGTGCCTGGAGTGGCGCTAGCACAGATACGCAGTATTTT
CAWSGASTDTQYF
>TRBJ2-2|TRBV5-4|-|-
TGTGCCAGCAGCGGAGCGAACACCGGGGAGCTGTTTTTT
CASSGANTGELFF
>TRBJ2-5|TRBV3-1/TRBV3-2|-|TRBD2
TGTGCCAGCAGCGAAGAAGCGGGGGAAGAGACCCAGTACTTC
CASSEEAGEETQYF
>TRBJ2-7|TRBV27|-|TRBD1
TGTGCCAGCAGTCCCGGGACAGGGACCACCTACGAGCAGTACTTC
CASSPGTGTTYEQYF
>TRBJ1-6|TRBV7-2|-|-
TGTGCCAGCAGCCAGCCGGGATCACCCCTCCACTTT
CASSQPGSPLHF
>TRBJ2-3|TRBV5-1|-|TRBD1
TGCGCCAGCAACAGGGGGTCACAAGATACGCAGTATTTT
CASNRGSQDTQYF
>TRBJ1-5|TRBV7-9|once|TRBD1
TGTGCCAGCAGACACGACAGGGAAGGCCAGCCCCAGCATTTT
CASRHDREGQPQHF
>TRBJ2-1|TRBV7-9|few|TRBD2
TGTGCCAGCAGCAAACTAGCGGGAGGCTACAATGAGCAGTTCTTC
CASSKLAGGYNEQFF
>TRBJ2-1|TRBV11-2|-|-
TGTGCCAGCAGCTTAGGGAAGGGGGGGGCGGGTAGATACAATGAGCAGTTCTTC
CASSLGKGGAGRYNEQFF
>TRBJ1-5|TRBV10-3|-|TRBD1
TGTGCCATCAGTGAGAGACAGGGGGCTACGGCATATCAGCCCCAGCATTTT
CAISERQGATAYQPQHF
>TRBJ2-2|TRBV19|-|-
TGTGCCAGTAGTATCCTTCCGAACACCGGGGAGCTGTTTTTT
CASSILPNTGELFF
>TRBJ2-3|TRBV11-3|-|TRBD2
TGTGCCAGCAGCTTATCGTGGGAGGGATACACAGATACGCAGTATTTT
CASSLSWEGYTDTQYF
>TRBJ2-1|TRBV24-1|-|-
TGTGCCACCAGCGACCAGGACAGAGCGGAGAATGAGCAGTTCTTC
CATSDQDRAENEQFF
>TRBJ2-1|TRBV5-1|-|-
TGCGCCAGCAGCTTGGGCGGATCCTACAATGAGCAGTTCTTC
CASSLGGSYNEQFF
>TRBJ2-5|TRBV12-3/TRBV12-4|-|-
TGTGCCAGCAGTTTTAGTGAGACCCAGTACTTC
CASSFSETQYF
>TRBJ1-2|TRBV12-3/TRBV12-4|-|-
TGTGCCAGCAGACCAGACAGCTTCTATGGCTACACCTTC
CASRPDSFYGYTF
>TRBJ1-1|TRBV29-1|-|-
TGCAGCGCTGCTTGGCGGGTCACTGAAGCTTTCTTT
CSAAWRVTEAFF
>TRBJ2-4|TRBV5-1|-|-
TGCGCCAGCAGCTCGGAAACAGGGAGAAACATTCAGTACTTC
CASSSETGRNIQYF
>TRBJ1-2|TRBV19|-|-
TGTGCCAGTAGAGGGGCTGGGCCTGGCTACACCTTC
CASRGAGPGYTF
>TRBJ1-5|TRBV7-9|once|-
TGTGCCAGCAGCTTAGGGGGCAGACAGCCCCAGCATTTT
CASSLGGRQPQHF
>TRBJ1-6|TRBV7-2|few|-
TGTGCCAGCAGTCAGGGAGGTACGGCCTATAATTCACCCCTCCACTTT
CASSQGGTAYNSPLHF
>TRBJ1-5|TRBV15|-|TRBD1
TGTGCCACCAGCAGAGATCCAACAGGGGGCGATCAGCCCCAGCATTTT
CATSRDPTGGDQPQHF
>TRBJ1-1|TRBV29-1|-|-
TGCAGCGTTAATAGGACACCCGACACTGAAGCTTTCTTT
CSVNRTPDTEAFF
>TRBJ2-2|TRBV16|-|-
TGTGCCAGCAGCCAAGTCTCCGACACCGGGGAGCTGTTTTTT
CASSQVSDTGELFF
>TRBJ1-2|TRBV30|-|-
TGTGCCGGCTCAACAGGCAGGCCGCGAGGCTACACCTTC
CAGSTGRPRGYTF
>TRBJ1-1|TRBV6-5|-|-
TGTGCCAGCAGTTACGGAGGGATATCTGAAGCTTTCTTT
CASSYGGISEAFF
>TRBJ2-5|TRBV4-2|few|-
TGTGCCAGCAGCCAAGTGTTCGGTGGAGAGCAAGAGACCCAGTACTTC
CASSQVFGGEQETQYF
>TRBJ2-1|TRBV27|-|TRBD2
TGTGCCAGCAGTTCCAACCTTCGGGGGGTGGGGAATGAGCAGTTCTTC
CASSSNLRGVGNEQFF
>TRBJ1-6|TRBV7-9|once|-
TGTGCCAGCAGTTTCCCAGGGATTTCACCCCTCCACTTT
CASSFPGISPLHF
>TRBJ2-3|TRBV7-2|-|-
TGTGCCAGCAGCTCCAGGTTGGCATCCACAGATACGCAGTATTTT
CASSSRLASTDTQYF
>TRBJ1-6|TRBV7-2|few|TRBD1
TGTGCCAGCAGCTACCAGGGGGTTAATTCACCCCTCCACTTT
CASSYQGVNSPLHF
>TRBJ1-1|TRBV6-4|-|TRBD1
TGTGCCAGCAACACAGGGGGCACTGAAGCTTTCTTT
CASNTGGTEAFF
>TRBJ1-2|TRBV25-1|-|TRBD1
TGTGCCAGCAGCACAGGGGGCGCGGGTAACTATGGCTACACCTTC
CASSTGGAGNYGYTF
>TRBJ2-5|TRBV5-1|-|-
TGCGCCAGCAGCTTGACTGGGAAGGGGGAGACCCAGTACTTC
CASSLTGKGETQYF